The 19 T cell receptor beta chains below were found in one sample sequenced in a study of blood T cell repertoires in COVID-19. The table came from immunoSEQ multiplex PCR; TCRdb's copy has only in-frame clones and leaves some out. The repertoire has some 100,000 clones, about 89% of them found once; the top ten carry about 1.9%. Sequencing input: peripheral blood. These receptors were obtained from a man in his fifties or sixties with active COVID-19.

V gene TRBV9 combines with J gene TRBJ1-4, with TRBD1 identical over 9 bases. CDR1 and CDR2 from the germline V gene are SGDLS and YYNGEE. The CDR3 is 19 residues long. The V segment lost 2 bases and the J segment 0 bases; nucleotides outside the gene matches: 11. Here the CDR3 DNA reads TGTGCCAGCAGCGTCAACGATCGGACAGGGGCGGCAACTAATGAAAAACTGTTTTTT. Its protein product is CASSVNDRTGAATNEKLFF.

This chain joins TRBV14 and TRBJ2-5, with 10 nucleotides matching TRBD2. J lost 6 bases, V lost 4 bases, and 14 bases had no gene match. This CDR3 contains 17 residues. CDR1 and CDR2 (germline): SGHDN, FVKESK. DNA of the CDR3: TGTGCCAGCAGCCTATTAGCGGGAGGAGGTGTTGCAAAGACCCAGTACTTC. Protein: CASSLLAGGGVAKTQYF. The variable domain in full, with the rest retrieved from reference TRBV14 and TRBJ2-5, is EAGVTQFPSHSVIEKGQTVTLRCDPISGHDNLYWYRRVMGKEIKFLLHFVKESKQDESGMPNNRFLAERTGGTYSTLKVQPAELEDSGVYFCASSLLAGGGVAKTQYFGPGTRLLVL.

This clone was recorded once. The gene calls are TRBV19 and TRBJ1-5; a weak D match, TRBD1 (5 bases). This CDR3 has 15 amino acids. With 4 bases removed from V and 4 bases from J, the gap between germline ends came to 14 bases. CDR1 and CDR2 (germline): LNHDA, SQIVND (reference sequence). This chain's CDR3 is CASSTVADTNQPQHF. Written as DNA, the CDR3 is TGTGCCAGTAGTACGGTTGCGGACACAAATCAGCCCCAGCATTTT.

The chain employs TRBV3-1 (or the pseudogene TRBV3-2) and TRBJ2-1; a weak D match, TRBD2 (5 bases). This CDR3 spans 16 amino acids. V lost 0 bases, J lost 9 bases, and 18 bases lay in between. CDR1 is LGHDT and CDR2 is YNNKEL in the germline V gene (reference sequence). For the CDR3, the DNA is TGTGCCAGCAGCCAAGATTTCTCATGGGAGAGTCCTGAGCAGTTCTTC. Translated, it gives CASSQDFSWESPEQFF.

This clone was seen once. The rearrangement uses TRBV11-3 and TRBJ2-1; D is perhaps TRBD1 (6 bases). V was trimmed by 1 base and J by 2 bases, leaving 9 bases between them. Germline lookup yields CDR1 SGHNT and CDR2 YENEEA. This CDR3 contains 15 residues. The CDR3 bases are TGTGCCAGCAGCTTAGGGGGGCAACCCTACAATGAGCAGTTCTTC. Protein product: CASSLGGQPYNEQFF. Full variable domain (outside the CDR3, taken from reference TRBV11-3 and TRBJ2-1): EAGVVQSPRYKIIEKKQPVAFWCNPISGHNTLYWYLQNLGQGPELLIRYENEEAVDDSQLPKDRFSAERLKGVDSTLKIQPAELGDSAVYLCASSLGGQPYNEQFFGPGTRLTVL.

CDR3 sequence: CATGYGNSPLHF. As DNA, the CDR3 is TGTGCGACGGGTTATGGTAATTCACCCCTCCACTTT. The J gene is TRBJ1-6, the V gene TRBV15, with D unclear. The CDR3 length is 12 residues. The germline CDR1 and CDR2 sequences are LNHNV and YYDKDF (reference sequence). Drawing the rest from reference TRBV15 and TRBJ1-6, the complete variable domain is DAMVIQNPRYQVTQFGKPVTLSCSQTLNHNVMYWYQQKSSQAPKLLFHYYDKDFNNEADTPDNFQSRRPNTSFCFLDIRSPGLGDTAMYLCATGYGNSPLHFGNGTRLTVT.

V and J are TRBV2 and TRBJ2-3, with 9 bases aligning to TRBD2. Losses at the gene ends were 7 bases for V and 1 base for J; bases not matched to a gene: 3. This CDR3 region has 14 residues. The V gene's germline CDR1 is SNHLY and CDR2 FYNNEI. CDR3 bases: TGTGCCAGCATAAAGCGGGAGGGCACAGATACGCAGTATTTT. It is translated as CASIKREGTDTQYF.

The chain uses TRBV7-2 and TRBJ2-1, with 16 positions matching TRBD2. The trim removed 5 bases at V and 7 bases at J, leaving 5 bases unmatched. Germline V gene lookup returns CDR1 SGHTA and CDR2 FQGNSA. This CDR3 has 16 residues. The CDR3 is CASSPTGLAGGNEQFF. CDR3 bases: TGTGCCAGCAGCCCTACGGGACTAGCGGGAGGGAATGAGCAGTTCTTC.

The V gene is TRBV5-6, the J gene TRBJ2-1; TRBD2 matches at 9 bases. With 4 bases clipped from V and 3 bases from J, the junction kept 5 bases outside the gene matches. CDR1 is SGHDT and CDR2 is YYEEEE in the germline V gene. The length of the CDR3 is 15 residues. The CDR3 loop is CASSAGLALYNEQFF. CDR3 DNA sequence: TGTGCCAGCAGCGCGGGACTAGCACTCTACAATGAGCAGTTCTTC.

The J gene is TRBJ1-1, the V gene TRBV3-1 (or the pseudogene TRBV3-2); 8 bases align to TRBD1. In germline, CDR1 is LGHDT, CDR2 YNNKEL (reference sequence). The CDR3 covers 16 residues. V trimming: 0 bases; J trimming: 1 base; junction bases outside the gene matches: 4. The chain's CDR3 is CASSQDRGRANTEAFF. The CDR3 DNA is TGTGCCAGCAGCCAAGACAGGGGGCGCGCGAACACTGAAGCTTTCTTT.

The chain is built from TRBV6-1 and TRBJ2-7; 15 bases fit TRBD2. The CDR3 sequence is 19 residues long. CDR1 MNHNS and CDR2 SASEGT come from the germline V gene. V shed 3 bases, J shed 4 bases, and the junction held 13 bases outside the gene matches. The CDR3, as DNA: TGTGCCAGCAGTGACAGGGGAAGGACTAGCGGGAGGGCCCTGTACGAGCAGTACGTC. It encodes CASSDRGRTSGRALYEQYV.

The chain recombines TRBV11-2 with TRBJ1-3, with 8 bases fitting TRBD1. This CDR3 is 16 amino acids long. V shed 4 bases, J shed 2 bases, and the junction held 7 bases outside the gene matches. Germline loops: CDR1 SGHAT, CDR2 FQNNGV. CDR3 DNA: TGTGCCAGCAGCTACCAGGGGGCTACGGCTGGAAACACCATATATTTT. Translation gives CASSYQGATAGNTIYF.

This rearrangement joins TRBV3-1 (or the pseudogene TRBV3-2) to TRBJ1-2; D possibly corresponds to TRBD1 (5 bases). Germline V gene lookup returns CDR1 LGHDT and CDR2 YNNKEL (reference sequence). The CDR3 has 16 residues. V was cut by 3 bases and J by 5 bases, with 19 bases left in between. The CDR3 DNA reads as TGTGCCAGCAGCCACCGGGCGGGGGGAGAGAGATATGGCTACACCTTC. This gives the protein CASSHRAGGERYGYTF.

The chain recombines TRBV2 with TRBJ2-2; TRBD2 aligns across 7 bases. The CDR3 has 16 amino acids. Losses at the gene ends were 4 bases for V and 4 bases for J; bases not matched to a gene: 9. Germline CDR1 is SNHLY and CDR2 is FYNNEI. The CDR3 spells CASSVGLAVITGELFF. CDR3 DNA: TGTGCCAGCAGTGTGGGCCTAGCGGTTATCACCGGGGAGCTGTTTTTT.

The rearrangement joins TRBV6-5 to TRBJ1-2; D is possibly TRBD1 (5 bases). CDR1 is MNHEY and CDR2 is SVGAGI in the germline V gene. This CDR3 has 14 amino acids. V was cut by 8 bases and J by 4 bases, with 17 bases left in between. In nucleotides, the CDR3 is TGTGCCAGCTGTTTAGGTCAGGGCCTCTATGGCTACACCTTC. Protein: CASCLGQGLYGYTF.

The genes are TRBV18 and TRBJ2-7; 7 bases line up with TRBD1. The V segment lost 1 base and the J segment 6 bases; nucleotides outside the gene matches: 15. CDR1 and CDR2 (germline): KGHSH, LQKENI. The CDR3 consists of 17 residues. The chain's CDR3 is CASSPRVATGLKSEQYF. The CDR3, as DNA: TGTGCCAGCTCACCACGCGTCGCGACAGGGCTCAAGTCCGAGCAGTACTTC.

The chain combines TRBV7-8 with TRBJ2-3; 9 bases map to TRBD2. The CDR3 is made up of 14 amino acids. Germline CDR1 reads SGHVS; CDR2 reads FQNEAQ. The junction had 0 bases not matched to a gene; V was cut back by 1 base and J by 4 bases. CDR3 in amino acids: CASSLGTSADTQYF. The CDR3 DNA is TGTGCCAGCAGCTTAGGGACTAGCGCAGATACGCAGTATTTT.

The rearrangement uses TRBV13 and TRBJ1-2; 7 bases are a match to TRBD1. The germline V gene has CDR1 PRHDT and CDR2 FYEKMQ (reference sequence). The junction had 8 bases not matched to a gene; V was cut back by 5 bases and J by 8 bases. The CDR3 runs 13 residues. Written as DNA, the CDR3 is TGTGCCAGCAGCCTACAGGGGATGGGGGGCTACACCTTC. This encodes CASSLQGMGGYTF. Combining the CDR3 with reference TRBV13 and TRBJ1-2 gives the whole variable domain AAGVIQSPRHLIKEKRETATLKCYPIPRHDTVYWYQQGPGQDPQFLISFYEKMQSDKGSIPDRFSAQQFSDYHSELNMSSLELGDSALYFCASSLQGMGGYTFGSGTRLTVV.

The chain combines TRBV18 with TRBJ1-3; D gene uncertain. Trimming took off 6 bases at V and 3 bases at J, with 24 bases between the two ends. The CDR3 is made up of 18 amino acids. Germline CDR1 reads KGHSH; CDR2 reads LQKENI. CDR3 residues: CASSPDAPLGLVGNTIYF. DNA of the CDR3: TGTGCCAGCTCCCCTGACGCGCCGCTAGGCCTCGTTGGAAACACCATATATTTT.